This TCR beta chain was retrieved from a study of blood T cell repertoires in COVID-19. In the study overall: Sites in the United States, Italy and Spain provided acute and convalescent COVID-19 samples. In each case, the material was cDNA or gDNA derived from T cells, B-cell-depleted T cells, or PBMCs.

Clones were sequenced by immunoSEQ multiplex PCR, and TCRdb holds only the in-frame ones, with some missing. Here the sample spans 250,000 to 300,000 clones, around 89% being singletons. V lost 8 bases and J lost 0; bases outside the gene matches: 4. In germline, CDR1 is LNHDA, CDR2 SQIVND (reference sequence). This CDR3 is 15 amino acids long. The TCR sequence derives from a young woman who had recovered from COVID-19. Source material: peripheral blood. The V call is TRBV19, the J call TRBJ2-2, with TRBD1 identical over 9 bases. CDR3 sequence reads: CASVQGAANTGELFF. The CDR3 region has the DNA TGTGCCAGTGTACAGGGGGCGGCGAACACCGGGGAGCTGTTTTTT.